The 32 T cell receptor beta chains below were found in one sample sequenced in a study of OX40 agonist ivuxolimab in advanced cancers. Method: immunoSEQ multiplex PCR; TCRdb's copy keeps in-frame clones and lacks some. Seen here are approximately 60,000 clones, 88% observed once, and the top ten hold around 10%. The specimen comprised CD4+ or CD8+ T cells sorted from blood, sampled in a trial of the OX40 agonist ivuxolimab. Receptors originate from an adult with an advanced solid tumor such as melanoma, head and neck, liver or kidney cancer.

The chain has TRBV9 and TRBJ2-3; D may be TRBD1 (5 bases). The germline gives CDR1 SGDLS, CDR2 YYNGEE. With 5 bases removed from V and 6 bases from J, the gap between germline ends came to 10 bases. This CDR3 contains 12 residues. CDR3 region: CASSGALDTQYF. Here the CDR3 DNA reads TGTGCCAGCAGTGGGGCCCTGGATACGCAGTATTTT. Based on the CDR3 plus reference TRBV9 and TRBJ2-3, the full variable domain is DSGVTQTPKHLITATGQRVTLRCSPRSGDLSVYWYQQSLDQGLQFLIQYYNGEERAKGNILERFSAQQFPDLHSELNLSSLELGDSALYFCASSGALDTQYFGPGTRLTVL.

The chain uses TRBV6-6 and TRBJ2-4; weak D call: TRBD2 (5 bases). The CDR3 is made up of 14 amino acids. V dropped 4 bases and J dropped 9 bases, with 16 bases sitting between them. Germline assignment: CDR1 MNHNY and CDR2 SVGAGI (reference sequence). CDR3 DNA sequence: TGTGCCAGCAGTTTTAACCAGGCTGAGGGCATTCAGTACTTC. Encoded protein: CASSFNQAEGIQYF.

The gene calls are TRBV2 and TRBJ1-1; 7 positions match TRBD1. This CDR3 contains 17 residues. Germline CDR1 is SNHLY and CDR2 is FYNNEI. The V and J ends lost 6 bases and 8 bases, in that order; junction bases with no gene match: 21. CDR3 in amino acids: CASSHTFRETGYGEAFF. The CDR3 region has the DNA TGTGCCAGCAGCCACACTTTTCGGGAGACAGGGTACGGAGAAGCTTTCTTT.

This clone has just one count. The chain joins TRBV2 to TRBJ1-2; the D gene is possibly TRBD1 (6 bases). CDR3 length equals 14 residues. Trimming left V 2 bases short and J 4 bases short, with 11 bases between. Germline assignment: CDR1 SNHLY and CDR2 FYNNEI. CDR3 DNA sequence: TGTGCCAGCAGTGAACTGGGGGCGGGCTATGGCTACACCTTC. The encoded protein is CASSELGAGYGYTF. Based on the CDR3 plus reference TRBV2 and TRBJ1-2, the full variable domain is EPEVTQTPSHQVTQMGQEVILRCVPISNHLYFYWYRQILGQKVEFLVSFYNNEISEKSEIFDDQFSVERPDGSNFTLKIRSTKLEDSAMYFCASSELGAGYGYTFGSGTRLTVV.

The genes are TRBV11-2 and TRBJ2-3; D is perhaps TRBD2 (6 bases). Between the trimmed V and J ends, which lost 5 bases and 6 bases, there was a span of 21 bases. The germline V gene has CDR1 SGHAT and CDR2 FQNNGV. The CDR3 runs 16 residues. The CDR3 sequence is CASSVGGSPSTDTQYF. The CDR3 DNA is TGTGCCAGCAGCGTCGGGGGAAGCCCATCTACCGATACGCAGTATTTT.

The count of this clone is one. The chain uses TRBV7-7 and TRBJ2-7; tentative D call: TRBD1 (7 bases). The length of the CDR3 is 14 residues. Trimming removed 5 bases from V and 3 bases from J, with 14 bases in between. The germline V gene encodes CDR1 SSHAT and CDR2 FNYEAQ (reference sequence). Here the CDR3 reads CASSPGGTFYEQYF. For the CDR3, the DNA is TGTGCCAGCAGCCCAGGGGGGACCTTCTACGAGCAGTACTTC. Using reference TRBV7-7 and TRBJ2-7 for the parts outside the CDR3, the full variable domain is GAGVSQSPRYKVTKRGQDVTLRCDPISSHATLYWYQQALGQGPEFLTYFNYEAQPDKSGLPSDRFSAERPEGSISTLTIQRTEQRDSAMYRCASSPGGTFYEQYFGPGTRLTVT.

The chain links TRBV14 to TRBJ2-2; 7 bases match TRBD1. V shed 3 bases and J 2 bases; nucleotides not matched to a gene: 12. The CDR3 loop spans 18 amino acids. Germline V gene lookup returns CDR1 SGHDN and CDR2 FVKESK. The CDR3 DNA sequence: TGTGCCAGCAGCCATGGGACAGTGATATTTGGTAACACCGGGGAGCTGTTTTTT. It translates to CASSHGTVIFGNTGELFF.

The chain recombines TRBV9 with TRBJ1-1; no definite D call. Germline assignment: CDR1 SGDLS and CDR2 YYNGEE. This CDR3 has 15 residues. V was shortened by 3 bases and J by 1 base, with 13 bases between the two germline ends. The CDR3 region has the DNA TGTGCCAGCAGCGGTATGGGCGGGAGGAACACTGAAGCTTTCTTT. Its translation: CASSGMGGRNTEAFF.

This clone was seen a single time. V usage is TRBV5-4 and J usage is TRBJ2-7; D is unresolved. The CDR3 consists of 11 residues. Between the trimmed V and J ends, which lost 3 bases and 7 bases, there was a span of 8 bases. From germline, CDR1 is SGHNT and CDR2 YYREEE (reference sequence). CDR3 in amino acids: CASSSRMEQYF. As DNA, the CDR3 is TGTGCCAGCAGCTCAAGGATGGAGCAGTACTTC.

This rearrangement joins TRBV19 to TRBJ2-2, with unresolved D. V gave up 1 base and J gave up 0 bases, with 0 bases separating them. The CDR3 extends over 13 amino acids. Germline V lookup: CDR1 LNHDA, CDR2 SQIVND (reference sequence). CDR3 amino acids: CASSIANTGELFF. The CDR3 DNA is TGTGCCAGTAGTATAGCGAACACCGGGGAGCTGTTTTTT.

The chain recombines TRBV7-9 with TRBJ2-2; D is ambiguous. V dropped 3 bases and J dropped 4 bases, with 9 bases sitting between them. This CDR3 has 14 residues. Per the germline V gene, CDR1 is SEHNR and CDR2 is FQNEAQ (reference sequence). CDR3 coding DNA: TGTGCCAGCAGCTTTCCCCAGAGCACCGGGGAGCTGTTTTTT. It translates to CASSFPQSTGELFF.

The chain joins TRBV6-4 to TRBJ1-1; tentative D call: TRBD1 (6 bases). The length of the CDR3 is 14 residues. The V end was cut by 5 bases, the J end by 6 bases, with 16 bases between. The germline gives CDR1 MRHNA, CDR2 SNTAGT. Here the CDR3 DNA reads TGTGCCAGCAGTCCTAATTGGGAGGGGGCTGAAGCTTTCTTT. Translation gives CASSPNWEGAEAFF.

The chain couples TRBV6-1 to TRBJ2-7; TRBD2 might be the D (7 bases). Germline CDR1 MNHNS, CDR2 SASEGT. V lost 3 bases to trimming and J lost 5 bases, with 17 bases between them. The CDR3 length is 15 residues. The CDR3 spells CASSDLSGGPNEQYV. CDR3 in DNA: TGTGCCAGCAGTGACTTGTCCGGGGGGCCCAACGAGCAGTACGTC.

V and J are TRBV5-5 and TRBJ2-7; 11 nucleotides match TRBD2. Per germline, CDR1 SGHKS and CDR2 YYEKEE (reference sequence). The CDR3 has 15 residues. Germline trimming cut 3 bases from V and 2 bases from J; bases unmatched to any gene: 4. Here the CDR3 DNA reads TGTGCCAGCAGCTCGCTGGGACTAGCGGCCTACGAGCAGTACTTC. It translates to CASSSLGLAAYEQYF.

The chain has TRBV7-9 and TRBJ2-3; 11 bases align to TRBD1. This CDR3 is built from 15 residues. The germline gives CDR1 SEHNR, CDR2 FQNEAQ (reference sequence). V lost 5 bases and J lost 5; bases outside the gene matches: 6. CDR3 in DNA: TGTGCCAGCAGCCGTCCCGGGACAGGGGGAGATACGCAGTATTTT. Amino acid sequence: CASSRPGTGGDTQYF.

The chain joins TRBV5-1 to TRBJ2-3, with TRBD1 as a possible D gene (5 bases). Germline lookup yields CDR1 SGHRS and CDR2 YFSETQ. This CDR3 contains 15 residues. The V and J ends lost 2 bases and 0 bases respectively, with 10 bases between them. CDR3 loop: CASSFGHASTDTQYF. CDR3 DNA: TGCGCCAGCAGCTTTGGACACGCTAGCACAGATACGCAGTATTTT.

CDR3 sequence (DNA): TGTGCCAGCAGTTCCGAGGGCAGGTACCACTACGAGCAGTACGTC. This encodes CASSSEGRYHYEQYV. The chain links TRBV5-4 to TRBJ2-7; a possible D gene is TRBD2 (5 bases). Trimming left V 5 bases short and J 3 bases short, with 18 bases between. The germline CDR1 and CDR2 sequences are SGHNT and YYREEE (reference sequence). This CDR3 contains 15 residues.

The sample holds one count of this clone. The chain is built from TRBV28 and TRBJ1-5; perhaps TRBD1 as D (5 bases). V lost 5 bases and J 6 bases, leaving 17 bases between the germline ends. Germline loops: CDR1 MDHEN, CDR2 SYDVKM. The CDR3 totals 15 residues. The CDR3 loop is CASSPEMGRFQPQHF. As DNA, the CDR3 is TGTGCCAGCAGTCCTGAGATGGGGCGATTTCAGCCCCAGCATTTT.

V usage is TRBV19 and J usage is TRBJ2-1; no firm D call. V gave up 1 base and J gave up 4 bases, with 5 bases separating them. The CDR3 covers 13 residues. Germline V CDR1 and CDR2: LNHDA, SQIVND (reference sequence). The CDR3 loop reads CASSIAHYNEQFF. As DNA, the CDR3 is TGTGCCAGTAGTATAGCACATTACAATGAGCAGTTCTTC. The variable domain in full, with the rest retrieved from reference TRBV19 and TRBJ2-1, is DGGITQSPKYLFRKEGQNVTLSCEQNLNHDAMYWYRQDPGQGLRLIYYSQIVNDFQKGDIAEGYSVSREKKESFPLTVTSAQKNPTAFYLCASSIAHYNEQFFGPGTRLTVL.

The gene calls are TRBV29-1 and TRBJ1-1, with D possibly being TRBD1 (6 bases). CDR1 SQVTM and CDR2 ANQGSEA come from the germline V gene. The V and J ends lost 2 bases and 0 bases respectively, with 7 bases between them. This CDR3 has 13 residues. CDR3 in amino acids: CSVEWDMNTEAFF. The CDR3 coding sequence is TGCAGCGTTGAATGGGACATGAACACTGAAGCTTTCTTT.

The chain carries TRBV28 and TRBJ1-6; maybe TRBD1 (5 bases). From germline, CDR1 is MDHEN and CDR2 SYDVKM. This CDR3 is 14 amino acids long. V gave up 8 bases and J gave up 17 bases, with 25 bases separating them. The CDR3 DNA is TGTGCCAGCGGTTGGTCCGGGGCCCTCGTTCTTGTCCACTTT. Its protein is CASGWSGALVLVHF.

The chain is built from TRBV5-6 and TRBJ1-1; TRBD1 might be the D (5 bases). With 2 bases removed from V and 6 bases from J, the gap between germline ends came to 8 bases. Germline loops: CDR1 SGHDT, CDR2 YYEEEE. The CDR3 totals 12 residues. The CDR3 loop reads CASSFVGAEAFF. The CDR3 DNA reads TGTGCCAGCAGCTTTGTGGGGGCTGAAGCTTTCTTT.

This clone occurred once. The chain links TRBV28 to TRBJ2-7, with D possibly matching TRBD2 (5 bases). CDR3 length: 13 amino acids. The ends were cut back, 10 bases at V and 0 bases at J, with 13 bases in the middle. The germline V gene has CDR1 MDHEN and CDR2 SYDVKM. The CDR3 nucleotides are TGTGCCACGAGGACGGGAAGCTCCTACGAGCAGTACGTC. It translates to CATRTGSSYEQYV.

The chain carries TRBV7-6 and TRBJ1-4; D perhaps matches TRBD1 (5 bases). Per germline, CDR1 SGHVS and CDR2 FNYEAQ. V lost 0 bases and J lost 3, with 8 bases in between. The CDR3 is 15 amino acids. CDR3 DNA sequence: TGTGCCAGCAGCTTAGCGGGGGAAGCTAATGAAAAACTGTTTTTT. Protein: CASSLAGEANEKLFF.

Comment on this clone: Other DNA sequences in the sample encode the same CDR3. The chain couples TRBV5-1 to TRBJ2-7; possibly TRBD2 for D (6 bases). This CDR3 is 16 amino acids long. CDR1 SGHRS and CDR2 YFSETQ come from the germline V gene. V was cut by 3 bases and J by 0 bases, with 16 bases left in between. This CDR3 is CASSWTGGRLSYEQYF. The CDR3 DNA is TGCGCCAGCAGCTGGACGGGTGGGAGGCTCTCCTACGAGCAGTACTTC.

V gene TRBV28 combines with J gene TRBJ2-3, with 8 bases lining up with TRBD1. Per germline, CDR1 MDHEN and CDR2 SYDVKM. The V gene end was trimmed by 5 bases and the J gene end by 6 bases; junction bases not matched to a gene: 7. The CDR3 sequence is 14 residues long. The CDR3 region has the DNA TGTGCCAGCAGTGCCCATCAGGGGGCTGATACGCAGTATTTT. This sequence encodes CASSAHQGADTQYF.

The J gene is TRBJ2-1, the V gene TRBV9, with a weak D call TRBD1 (5 bases). V lost 3 bases, J lost 6 bases, and 7 bases lay in between. CDR1 and CDR2 (germline): SGDLS, YYNGEE. The CDR3 totals 12 residues. CDR3 residues: CASSDQGNEQFF. The CDR3 bases are TGTGCCAGCAGCGATCAGGGCAATGAGCAGTTCTTC.

The chain couples TRBV6-5 to TRBJ1-1; D is unclear. V lost 9 bases to trimming and J lost 2 bases, with 10 bases between them. The CDR3 covers 12 residues. Germline CDR1 is MNHEY and CDR2 is SVGAGI. CDR3 residues: CASREPNTEAFF. The CDR3 DNA sequence: TGTGCCAGTCGGGAACCAAACACTGAAGCTTTCTTT.

This sequence joins TRBV19 and TRBJ1-3, with D possibly matching TRBD1 (6 bases). This CDR3 region has 22 residues. The germline gives CDR1 LNHDA, CDR2 SQIVND (reference sequence). The V end was cut by 6 bases, the J end by 0 bases, with 33 bases between. CDR3 amino acids: CASRLSEPEDPGELPSGNTIYF. The DNA of the CDR3 is TGTGCCAGTAGACTCTCTGAGCCGGAGGACCCAGGGGAACTTCCCTCTGGAAACACCATATATTTT. The variable domain in full, completed from reference TRBV19 and TRBJ1-3, reads DGGITQSPKYLFRKEGQNVTLSCEQNLNHDAMYWYRQDPGQGLRLIYYSQIVNDFQKGDIAEGYSVSREKKESFPLTVTSAQKNPTAFYLCASRLSEPEDPGELPSGNTIYFGEGSWLTVV.

The CDR3, as DNA: TGCGCCAGCAGCACCCGGGACAGGGGGCAAGGTGAAGCTTTCTTT. Its protein product is CASSTRDRGQGEAFF. The J gene is TRBJ1-1, the V gene TRBV5-1; 12 bases match TRBD1. Germline V CDR1 and CDR2: SGHRS, YFSETQ. The CDR3 loop spans 15 amino acids. Trimming removed 4 bases from V and 7 bases from J; junction bases left unmatched: 8.

The chain is built from TRBV5-6 and TRBJ2-1; no definite D call. This CDR3 region has 15 residues. The V and J ends lost 0 bases and 0 bases respectively, with 7 bases between them. Germline CDR1 SGHDT, CDR2 YYEEEE. The CDR3 DNA is TGTGCCAGCAGCTTGGGTACCCACTCCTACAATGAGCAGTTCTTC. Protein sequence: CASSLGTHSYNEQFF.

This chain links TRBV9 with TRBJ2-1; no clear D gene. Trimming cost V 0 bases and J 8 bases, with 9 bases left between them. The CDR3 is 13 residues long. CDR1 SGDLS and CDR2 YYNGEE come from the germline V gene. CDR3 amino acids: CASSVAEVHEQFF. DNA of the CDR3: TGTGCCAGCAGCGTAGCTGAGGTTCATGAGCAGTTCTTC.